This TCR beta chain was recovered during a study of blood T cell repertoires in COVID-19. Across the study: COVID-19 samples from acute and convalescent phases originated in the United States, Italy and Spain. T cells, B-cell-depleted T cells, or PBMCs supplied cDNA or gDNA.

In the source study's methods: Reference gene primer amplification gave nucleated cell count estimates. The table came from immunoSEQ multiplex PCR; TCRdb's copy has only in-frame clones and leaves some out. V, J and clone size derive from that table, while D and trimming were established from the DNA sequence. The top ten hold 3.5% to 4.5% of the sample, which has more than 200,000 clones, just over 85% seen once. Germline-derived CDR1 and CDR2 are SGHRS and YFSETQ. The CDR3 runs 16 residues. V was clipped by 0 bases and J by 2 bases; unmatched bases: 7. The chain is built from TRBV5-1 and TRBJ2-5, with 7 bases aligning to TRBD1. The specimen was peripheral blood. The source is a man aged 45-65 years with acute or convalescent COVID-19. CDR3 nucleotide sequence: TGCGCCAGCAGCTTGGCCCAGGGGGTTCAACAAGAGACCCAGTACTTC. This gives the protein CASSLAQGVQQETQYF.